This TCR beta chain was obtained from a study of tumor-infiltrating lymphocytes in localized non-small cell lung cancer. By share, this clone counts as medium-sized. Trimming at V came to 2 bases and at J to 0 bases, leaving 3 bases not matched to a gene. Germline lookup yields CDR1 SGHNT and CDR2 YYREEE (reference sequence). The CDR3 sequence is 15 residues long. The protocol was immunoSEQ multiplex PCR, while the TCRdb copy is restricted to in-frame clones and leaves out a portion. The table has about 9,800 clones, 60% to 75% seen once. The rearrangement joins TRBV5-4 to TRBJ2-7; 9 nucleotides match TRBD2. The sample was lung tumor tissue. The clonotype was recovered from a human donor with non-small cell lung cancer. CDR3 loop: CASSLAGGLSYEQYF. The CDR3 nucleotides read TGTGCCAGCAGCTTAGCGGGGGGCCTCTCCTACGAGCAGTACTTC.